In its sample, the clone carrying this T cell receptor beta chain was seen many times. Antigen: not known. The V gene's germline CDR1 is KGHSH and CDR2 LQKENI. V was trimmed by 2 bases and J by 4 bases, leaving 18 bases between them. The CDR3 is 16 amino acids. Excluded were patients with other autoimmune diseases, uncontrolled infections, pregnancy or lactation. This record comes from a study of Graves' ophthalmopathy and Graves' hyperthyroidism. At the level of the study: Peripheral blood was obtained at first diagnosis, ahead of any treatment.

Study-wide findings and caveats: Appearing in blood as well were most expanded thyroid clonotypes above 0.001 frequency.

RNA transcripts provided the template for amplifying TCR beta CDR3 regions. After a first-round RT-PCR with HTBI primers, a second-round multiplex PCR was run. From the multiplex PCR reads, TCRdb called clonotypes with MiXCR, one entry per CDR3 protein. The sample comprises 360,000 or so distinct CDR3 sequences, around 20% of which are singletons, and roughly 1.5% rests with the top ten. Sequenced input: peripheral blood. This TCR derives from a woman in her late teens or twenties with Graves' ophthalmopathy. The chain joins TRBV18 to TRBJ2-7, with D perhaps TRBD1 or TRBD2 (5 bases each). The chain's CDR3 is CASSPTSTGTIYEQYF. CDR3 bases: TGTGCCAGCTCACCAACGAGCACGGGGACCATATACGAGCAGTACTTC.